The 8 T cell receptor beta chains below come from one sample, sequenced in a study of shared clonotypes between healthy human individuals. TCRdb's copy holds only in-frame clones and misses some; the assay was immunoSEQ multiplex PCR. This sample has 2.3 million or so clones, with over 85% found just once. Material for sequencing was naive CD4+ T cells from PBMCs. As to subset: CD45RA+ positively selected. The receptor set was obtained from a man aged 18 to 30 in good health. Some clones in this sample may be carry-over from other donors' samples.

V gene TRBV7-6 combines with J gene TRBJ2-2; 9 nucleotides align to TRBD2. Germline V gives CDR1 SGHVS, CDR2 FNYEAQ. V trimming: 5 bases; J trimming: 4 bases; junction bases outside the gene matches: 14. The CDR3 loop spans 18 amino acids. CDR3 DNA sequence: TGTGCCAGCAGCCCACTCTTTTTAGCGGGGGCCAGCACCGGGGAGCTGTTTTTT. Residues: CASSPLFLAGASTGELFF. Complete variable domain (other parts from reference TRBV7-6 and TRBJ2-2): GAGVSQSPRYKVTKRGQDVALRCDPISGHVSLYWYRQALGQGPEFLTYFNYEAQQDKSGLPNDRFSAERPEGSISTLTIQRTEQRDSAMYRCASSPLFLAGASTGELFFGEGSRLTVL.

This clone has just a few counts. The same CDR3 arises from other DNA sequences in this sample as well. The genes are TRBV18 and TRBJ2-5, with D perhaps TRBD2 (5 bases). CDR1 and CDR2 from the germline V gene are KGHSH and LQKENI. Trimming stripped 3 bases from V and 1 base from J, with 6 bases between. The CDR3 extends over 13 amino acids. The CDR3 loop is CASSPGAQETQYF. The CDR3 nucleotides read TGTGCCAGCTCACCGGGAGCCCAAGAGACCCAGTACTTC.

V and J are TRBV14 and TRBJ2-4; D unclear. The CDR3 spans 16 residues. Trimming removed 0 bases from V and 0 bases from J, with 9 bases in between. Germline CDR1 SGHDN, CDR2 FVKESK. This CDR3 is CASSQEAAIAKNIQYF. CDR3 DNA sequence: TGTGCCAGCAGCCAAGAGGCGGCTATAGCCAAAAACATTCAGTACTTC.

This chain uses TRBV6-5 with TRBJ2-7, with no clear D. The CDR3 contains 12 residues. V was cut by 10 bases and J by 1 base, with 11 bases left in between. CDR1 is MNHEY and CDR2 is SVGAGI in the germline V gene. The CDR3 DNA sequence: TGTGCCACCCAAGACGGATCCTACGAGCAGTACTTC. It codes for CATQDGSYEQYF.

J is TRBJ2-7 and V is TRBV7-8; 9 positions match TRBD2. The germline gives CDR1 SGHVS, CDR2 FQNEAQ. J gave up 4 bases and V 1 base, and 5 bases lay outside the gene matches. The CDR3 is 15 residues long. The DNA for the CDR3 is TGTGCCAGCAGCTTAGGGAGGACTAGCGAGTACGAGCAGTACTTC. Amino acids: CASSLGRTSEYEQYF.

V and J are TRBV9 and TRBJ2-7; 8 nucleotides match TRBD1. The CDR3 has 15 residues. CDR1 is SGDLS and CDR2 is YYNGEE in the germline V gene. The J segment lost 3 bases and the V segment lost 7 bases, leaving 12 bases of the junction unmatched. CDR3 loop: CASGAHQGAGYEQYF. As DNA, the CDR3 is TGTGCCAGCGGAGCACACCAGGGGGCTGGCTACGAGCAGTACTTC.

The rearrangement links TRBV2 to TRBJ1-1; D uncertain. The germline gives CDR1 SNHLY, CDR2 FYNNEI. The CDR3 contains 14 residues. V lost 4 bases, J lost 3 bases, and 12 bases lay in between. The CDR3 DNA is TGTGCCAGCAGTGTCGCGAGAACCGACACTGAAGCTTTCTTT. It translates to CASSVARTDTEAFF.

The V call is TRBV5-1, the J call TRBJ2-5, with D perhaps matching TRBD1 (5 bases). There are 18 residues in the CDR3. Trimming shortened V by 0 bases and J by 5 bases, and 23 bases separated the two germline ends. Germline values: CDR1 SGHRS, CDR2 YFSETQ. DNA of the CDR3: TGCGCCAGCAGCTTGGCAATCTCGAACTTCCCCCACAGGGAGACCCAGTACTTC. It is translated as CASSLAISNFPHRETQYF.